The T cell receptor beta chain under discussion was sequenced for a study of T-cell memory formation after mild COVID-19. Study results and limitations: Clones which contracted sat mainly in CM and EM if CD4+, and in EMRA if CD8+. Several responding clones turned up in pre-infection memory, indicating that cross-reactive memory may have taken part. Balance between CD4 and CD8 was seen in clones contracting day 15 to 85, and a CD4+ lean was seen in later expanders.

About this clonotype: Its antigen is not identified.

TCRdb itself ran the 5' RACE reads through MiXCR, one entry per CDR3 protein. Of hundreds of thousands of distinct CDR3 sequences in the sample, around 27% are singletons; the top ten hold about 13%. There are 15 residues in the CDR3. Per the germline V gene, CDR1 is SGDLS and CDR2 is YYNGEE. The V segment lost 6 bases and the J segment 2 bases; nucleotides outside the gene matches: 8. Sequenced: PBMCs or a T cell subset sorted from them (not recorded which). The source of this sequence is an adult woman who had mild COVID-19 (a few samples of this study predate the infection). Cell type and time point are not known. The V and J genes are TRBV9 and TRBJ2-3; 8 bases align to TRBD2. The CDR3, as DNA: TGTGCCAGCACCCCGGGGGGGGCAATCACAGATACGCAGTATTTT. Protein: CASTPGGAITDTQYF.